This TCR beta chain appears in the sequencing data of a study of human T cells and chemical hapten exposure. Study-wide background: Minor pooled library volume differences mainly drove per-sample TCR yield variation.

A single record per CDR3 protein comes from TCRdb applying MiXCR to the RACE reads. Counted here are 150,000 to 200,000 distinct CDR3 sequences, 14% occurring once; the ten biggest clones make up 1.7%. Trimming removed 6 bases from V and 6 bases from J, with 15 bases in between. Germline loops: CDR1 MNHEY, CDR2 SMNVEV (reference sequence). The CDR3 is 13 residues long. Sample time point: patch test 1, 2 weeks after DPC sensitization. As to treatment: therapeutic diphenylcyclopropenone sensitization with weekly scalp DPC. Blood was drawn before each patch test was applied. This clonotype was counted ten times or more.

This receptor was identified in a woman aged 25 to 45 with alopecia areata. Some clones in this sample may be carry-over from other donors' samples. Source: whole blood, taken in connection with sensitization to the hapten diphenylcyclopropenone (DPC). J is TRBJ2-7 and V is TRBV27; D call uncertain. CDR3 in amino acids: CASSSSGLGEQYF. The CDR3 DNA is TGTGCCAGCAGCTCTTCAGGTCTCGGCGAGCAGTACTTC.